One sample yielded the 18 T cell receptor beta chains listed below, sequenced in a study of T cell repertoires in cytomegalovirus infection. TCRdb ran MiXCR on the reads and lists one entry per CDR3 protein. The table includes 800,000 to 950,000 distinct CDR3 sequences, around a third detected once. No cognate antigen is known for these TCRs. This sample comprised cultured CD8+ T cells from PBMCs, obtained from culture after CMV antigen stimulation. The source of these receptors is a human donor in good health (CMV status not recorded). Some clones in this sample may be carry-over from other donors' samples.

The chain carries TRBV19 and TRBJ1-1; D not certain. V lost 8 bases to trimming and J lost 0 bases, with 13 bases between them. The CDR3 is 14 amino acids. Germline V gives CDR1 LNHDA, CDR2 SQIVND (reference sequence). CDR3 nucleotide sequence: TGTGCCAGTGGCCGGGTGCACATGAACACTGAAGCTTTCTTT. It codes for CASGRVHMNTEAFF.

V and J are TRBV9 and TRBJ2-5; 10 bases fit TRBD1. V was clipped by 3 bases and J by 5 bases; unmatched bases: 7. The CDR3 sequence is 15 residues long. The germline V gene encodes CDR1 SGDLS and CDR2 YYNGEE. The CDR3 sequence: CASSGPGTGDETQYF. As DNA, the CDR3 is TGTGCCAGCAGCGGTCCCGGGACAGGGGACGAGACCCAGTACTTC. The whole variable domain, remainder taken from reference TRBV9 and TRBJ2-5, is DSGVTQTPKHLITATGQRVTLRCSPRSGDLSVYWYQQSLDQGLQFLIQYYNGEERAKGNILERFSAQQFPDLHSELNLSSLELGDSALYFCASSGPGTGDETQYFGPGTRLLVL.

A few counts support this clonotype. The chain joins TRBV12-3 or TRBV12-4 to TRBJ1-4; TRBD1 matches at 7 bases. The CDR3 totals 15 residues. V gave up 5 bases and J gave up 8 bases; unmatched junction bases: 11. CDR3: CASSISGGLREKLFF. The CDR3 region has the DNA TGTGCCAGCAGTATATCAGGGGGTCTGAGGGAAAAACTGTTTTTT.

This clonotype showed up just a few times. CDR3 region: CASSSYRSGELFF. CDR3 coding DNA: TGTGCCAGCAGTTCCTATCGAAGCGGGGAGCTGTTTTTT. The chain combines TRBV6-2 or TRBV6-3 with TRBJ2-2; D is undetermined. Trimming left V 4 bases short and J 7 bases short, with 10 bases between. The CDR3 is 13 amino acids. Germline V CDR1 and CDR2: MNHEY, SVGEGT.

V is TRBV29-1 and J is TRBJ1-1; 11 bases fit TRBD1. The junction had 4 bases not matched to a gene; V was cut back by 7 bases and J by 6 bases. The CDR3 loop spans 12 amino acids. Germline loops: CDR1 SQVTM, CDR2 ANQGSEA. The DNA for the CDR3 is TGCAGCGGCGGACAGGGGGCAGCTGAAGCTTTCTTT. As protein: CSGGQGAAEAFF.

This rearrangement joins TRBV19 to TRBJ1-1; no clear D. The CDR3 is 14 amino acids. With 2 bases removed from V and 4 bases from J, the gap between germline ends came to 11 bases. Germline V gene lookup returns CDR1 LNHDA and CDR2 SQIVND (reference sequence). CDR3 in amino acids: CASSIMGVGTEAFF. The CDR3 DNA reads as TGTGCCAGTAGTATAATGGGAGTTGGCACTGAAGCTTTCTTT.

Many counts were recorded for this clonotype. The chain employs TRBV7-6 and TRBJ1-2; unclear D gene. This CDR3 spans 15 amino acids. Germline V gene sequence: CDR1 SGHVS, CDR2 FNYEAQ. The germline V and J ends were trimmed by 5 bases and 1 base, with 14 bases remaining between them. The CDR3: CASSPFTGSNYGYTF. For the CDR3, the DNA is TGTGCCAGCAGCCCCTTTACGGGCAGTAACTATGGCTACACCTTC.

The chain recombines TRBV7-2 with TRBJ1-4, with TRBD1 matching over 9 bases. The CDR3 extends over 14 amino acids. Germline V lookup: CDR1 SGHTA, CDR2 FQGNSA. V gave up 5 bases and J gave up 10 bases; unmatched junction bases: 8. DNA of the CDR3: TGTGCCAGCAGCACGACAGGGGGTGACGGAAAACTGTTTTTT. This gives the protein CASSTTGGDGKLFF.

The count of this clonotype is one. V gene TRBV19 combines with J gene TRBJ2-7; 8 positions match TRBD1. CDR1 is LNHDA and CDR2 is SQIVND in the germline V gene (reference sequence). The CDR3 covers 15 residues. The J segment lost 7 bases and the V segment lost 5 bases, leaving 13 bases of the junction unmatched. This CDR3 reads CASSSTGGPNYEQYF. DNA of the CDR3: TGTGCCAGTAGTTCCACAGGGGGGCCAAACTATGAGCAGTACTTC.

This clonotype has only one observation. The chain links TRBV29-1 to TRBJ2-7, with 7 bases matching TRBD1. The CDR3 is made up of 13 amino acids. Looked up from germline, CDR1 is SQVTM and CDR2 is ANQGSEA. V dropped 6 bases and J dropped 2; count of bases not matched to a gene: 7. The CDR3 DNA reads TGCAGCGTACAAGACAGGGTAACCTACGAGCAGTACGTC. It specifies CSVQDRVTYEQYV.

The V and J genes are TRBV7-9 and TRBJ1-6; D is uncertain. V was trimmed by 8 bases and J by 7 bases, leaving 15 bases between them. Germline CDR1 SEHNR, CDR2 FQNEAQ (reference sequence). The CDR3 length is 14 residues. The CDR3 DNA reads TGTGCCAGCCGGACCCTCCAAGGCAATTCACCCCTCCACTTT. It is translated as CASRTLQGNSPLHF.

The V gene is TRBV7-6, the J gene TRBJ2-1, with 8 bases identical to TRBD1. The V and J ends lost 5 bases and 0 bases, in that order; junction bases with no gene match: 12. The CDR3 totals 18 residues. The germline CDR1 and CDR2 sequences are SGHVS and FNYEAQ. The CDR3, as DNA: TGTGCCAGCAGCCCCTCGACAGGGGTCACTAGCTCCTACAATGAGCAGTTCTTC. Its translation: CASSPSTGVTSSYNEQFF.

The table lists this clonotype with a few counts. The rearrangement uses TRBV11-2 and TRBJ2-3, with 12 bases identical to TRBD2. Unmatched junction bases numbered 7, after V lost 5 bases and J lost 4 bases. The CDR3 has 16 residues. Per germline, CDR1 SGHAT and CDR2 FQNNGV. The CDR3 sequence: CASSGWTSGAADTQYF. CDR3 in DNA: TGTGCCAGCAGCGGGTGGACTAGCGGGGCCGCAGATACGCAGTATTTT.

The chain has TRBV15 and TRBJ1-4; D remains ambiguous. Germline lookup yields CDR1 LNHNV and CDR2 YYDKDF (reference sequence). This CDR3 is built from 17 residues. Trimming left V 5 bases short and J 0 bases short, with 16 bases between. CDR3 loop: CATSPTPQTATNEKLFF. The CDR3 coding sequence is TGTGCCACCAGCCCTACACCCCAGACGGCAACTAATGAAAAACTGTTTTTT.

V usage is TRBV7-6 and J usage is TRBJ2-1, with TRBD2 identical over 10 bases. The CDR3 is 16 residues long. Germline CDR1 and CDR2: SGHVS and FNYEAQ. V lost 5 bases and J lost 12; bases outside the gene matches: 16. The CDR3 reads CASSIATTSGVEGQFF. The CDR3 DNA is TGTGCCAGCAGCATCGCAACCACTAGCGGGGTGGAGGGGCAGTTCTTC.

This clonotype was seen at least ten times. The rearrangement uses TRBV9 and TRBJ2-6, with D tentatively TRBD2 (6 bases). The V gene's germline CDR1 is SGDLS and CDR2 YYNGEE. V lost 6 bases, J lost 2 bases, and 15 bases lay in between. The CDR3 is 16 residues long. The CDR3 bases are TGTGCCAGCACCACCCCGACGGGGGCTGGGGCCAACGTCCTGACTTTC. The encoded protein is CASTTPTGAGANVLTF.

Only a few counts were recorded for this clonotype. The V call is TRBV4-3, the J call TRBJ1-5, with TRBD1 as a possible D gene (5 bases). V was pared by 4 bases and J by 7 bases, with 17 bases between. CDR1 and CDR2 (germline): LGHNA, YSLEER. The CDR3 length is 15 residues. Here the CDR3 DNA reads TGCGCCAGCAGCCCAGAGAAAAGGGGAAAGCAGCCCCAGCATTTT. Its protein product is CASSPEKRGKQPQHF.

Details on this clonotype: A much larger clone is a single base away; this may be a read error. The chain employs TRBV6-2 or TRBV6-3 and TRBJ2-3; TRBD2 matches 9 bases. The V and J ends lost 2 bases and 3 bases, in that order; junction bases with no gene match: 6. Germline loops: CDR1 MNHEY, CDR2 SVGEGT. The CDR3 extends over 16 amino acids. Here the CDR3 DNA reads TGTGCCAGCAGTTACCCTAGCGGGGCATTGACAGATACGCAGTATTTT. It encodes CASSYPSGALTDTQYF.